The rows below give T cell receptor beta chains drawn from one sample of a study of T cell responses to AZD1222 COVID-19 vaccine. Profiled with immunoSEQ multiplex PCR; TCRdb holds only in-frame clones, not every one. The sample holds fewer than 30,000 clones; approximately 86% are singletons and the top ten take 7.5% to 8%. Sequencing used peripheral blood, obtained 28 days after the second AZD1222 dose. The receptors were sampled from an adult who received the AZD1222 COVID-19 vaccine. CDR3s include the opening cysteine and the closing phenylalanine or tryptophan. Each record gives: J gene, D gene, V gene, clone size, CDR3 DNA, CDR3 protein. D genes are given only for firm matches. A clone size is listed for some rows: how often the clone was seen (once, few, many), or a class if it is expanded.

>TRBJ1-2|-|TRBV18|-
TGTGCCAGCTCACCACCGGTCAGGGCACGGGGCTACACCTTC
CASSPPVRARGYTF
>TRBJ2-1|TRBD2|TRBV11-2|-
TGTGCCAGCAGCTCCAGACTAGCGGGAGTATTTAATGAGCAGTTCTTC
CASSSRLAGVFNEQFF
>TRBJ2-6|TRBD1|TRBV24-1|-
TGTGCCACCAGCGGGACAGGGAGGGACTCTGGGGCCAACGTCCTGACTTTC
CATSGTGRDSGANVLTF
>TRBJ1-2|-|TRBV28|-
TGTGCCAGCACCCCCCGTGAAGGGTTGAATGGCTACACCTTC
CASTPREGLNGYTF
>TRBJ2-7|-|TRBV18|-
TGTGCCAGCTCACCACCCGGGAGTGGGAGCGGCGAGCAGTACTTC
CASSPPGSGSGEQYF
>TRBJ2-7|-|TRBV5-1|once
TGCGCCAGCAGCTTGGGTGGGGCACGAGGAAACTACGAGCAGTACTTC
CASSLGGARGNYEQYF
>TRBJ1-4|-|TRBV28|-
TGTGCCAGCAGTTTAGGCGCGGCAGGGAATGAAAAACTGTTTTTT
CASSLGAAGNEKLFF
>TRBJ1-6|-|TRBV30|-
TGTGCCTGGAGTGTATACCCATCACCCCTCCACTTT
CAWSVYPSPLHF
>TRBJ2-1|TRBD1|TRBV5-4|-
TGTGCCAGCAGCGGCCGGGACAGGGCGTACAATGAGCAGTTCTTC
CASSGRDRAYNEQFF
>TRBJ1-1|-|TRBV6-5|-
TGTGCCAGCAGTTACTGGCGAAGGGAATCTGAAGCTTTCTTT
CASSYWRRESEAFF
>TRBJ2-7|TRBD1|TRBV11-2|-
TGTGCCAGCAGCGAACACCGGGACAGGGACCCCGGGCAGTACTTC
CASSEHRDRDPGQYF
>TRBJ1-2|-|TRBV29-1|-
TGCAGCGTTGAGGAGCTCTATGGCTACACCTTC
CSVEELYGYTF
>TRBJ1-6|-|TRBV7-2|-
TGTGCCAGCAGCTTACCCACAGGGATGGGGAATTCACCCCTCCACTTT
CASSLPTGMGNSPLHF
>TRBJ2-7|TRBD1|TRBV5-1|-
TGCGCCAGCAGCTTAAATACGGGACAGTACTCGATCGAGCAGTACTTC
CASSLNTGQYSIEQYF
>TRBJ2-5|TRBD2|TRBV28|once
TGTGCCAGCAGCTTCGGGACTAGCGGGTTATGGGCGCGGGAGACCCAGTACTTC
CASSFGTSGLWARETQYF
>TRBJ1-4|TRBD1|TRBV28|few
TGTGCCAGCAGTCCTCAGACAGGGGGCGTAGGAAAGGCAACTAATGAAAAACTGTTTTTT
CASSPQTGGVGKATNEKLFF
>TRBJ1-6|TRBD1|TRBV7-6|-
TGTGCCAGCAGCCGGACAGGAAATTCACCCCTCCACTTT
CASSRTGNSPLHF
>TRBJ2-4|-|TRBV2|-
TGTGCCAGCCTCAGACAGACAGCCAAAAACATTCAGTACTTC
CASLRQTAKNIQYF
>TRBJ2-7|-|TRBV6-1|-
TGTGCCAGCAGTGAAGCTCGGTACTACGAGCAGTACTTC
CASSEARYYEQYF
>TRBJ1-1|TRBD1|TRBV19|-
TGTGCCAGTGGTAAGGGCCCCGGGACAGGGAAAACTGAAGCTTTCTTT
CASGKGPGTGKTEAFF
>TRBJ2-3|TRBD1|TRBV3-1/TRBV3-2|once
TGTGCCAGCAGCCCGACAGGGGTTGGAGATACGCAGTATTTT
CASSPTGVGDTQYF
>TRBJ1-5|-|TRBV10-3|-
TGTGCCATCAGTGAGCCCCCAAATCAGCCCCAGCATTTT
CAISEPPNQPQHF
>TRBJ1-5|-|TRBV12-3/TRBV12-4|-
TGTGCCAGCAAAGACAGGTCGGGGCAGCCCCAGCATTTT
CASKDRSGQPQHF
>TRBJ2-6|-|TRBV24-1|-
TGTGCCACCAGTGAGGCCTCTGGGGCCAACGTCCTGACTTTC
CATSEASGANVLTF
>TRBJ2-3|TRBD1|TRBV29-1|-
TGCAGCGGTGGGACAGGGAGGTCAGATACGCAGTATTTT
CSGGTGRSDTQYF
>TRBJ1-2|-|TRBV5-1|few
TGCGCCAGCAGCTTGGTCGGAGCTAACTATGGCTACACCTTC
CASSLVGANYGYTF
>TRBJ1-4|-|TRBV11-2|-
TGTGCCAGCACCCCATCCCCAGGGGATCGGTGGGAACTGTTTTTT
CASTPSPGDRWELFF
>TRBJ2-7|-|TRBV18|-
TGTGCCAGCTCACCAATGGACTCCCCCGTGGACGAGCAGTACTTC
CASSPMDSPVDEQYF
>TRBJ2-1|TRBD2|TRBV7-3|once
TGTGCCAGCAGCTTAACGCGGGGGAACAATGAGCAGTTCTTC
CASSLTRGNNEQFF
>TRBJ2-7|-|TRBV27|-
TGTGCCAGCAGGGGAGGAGGATACGAGCAGTACTTC
CASRGGGYEQYF
>TRBJ1-2|-|TRBV28|few
TGTGCCAGCAGCCCCGGTAGGTGGAGCGGCTACACCTTC
CASSPGRWSGYTF
>TRBJ1-6|TRBD1|TRBV7-3|-
TGTGCCAGCAGCAACCCGGGACAGGGTTATTCACCCCTCCACTTT
CASSNPGQGYSPLHF
>TRBJ2-1|-|TRBV5-1|-
TGCGCCAGCAGCCCGACTGCGGGGGCGGGTGGAAATGAGCAGTTCTTC
CASSPTAGAGGNEQFF
>TRBJ2-3|-|TRBV19|-
TGTGATGGGATCGACATCCCAGATCAGAATACGCAGTATTTT
CDGIDIPDQNTQYF
>TRBJ1-1|TRBD1|TRBV16|-
TGTGCCAGCAGCCAACGCACAGGGGTCACTGAAGCTTTCTTT
CASSQRTGVTEAFF
>TRBJ1-1|-|TRBV5-5|-
TGTGCCAGCCAGAGGGGCTTTATGAACACTGAAGCTTTCTTT
CASQRGFMNTEAFF
>TRBJ2-4|TRBD2|TRBV28|-
TGTGCCAGCAGTTTTCCCGCTAGCGGGAGTGTGGCCAAAAACATTCAGTACTTC
CASSFPASGSVAKNIQYF
>TRBJ2-7|-|TRBV19|-
TGTGCCAGTAGTATGGTTGCTTCCTACGAGCAGTACTTC
CASSMVASYEQYF
>TRBJ1-2|-|TRBV28|-
TGTGCCAGCAGTTTTAGAGGGATGGGCTACACCTTC
CASSFRGMGYTF
>TRBJ2-1|TRBD2|TRBV7-3|-
TGTGCCAGCAGCGCCTTAGCGGGGTACAATGAGCAGTTCTTC
CASSALAGYNEQFF
>TRBJ2-2|-|TRBV7-6|-
TGTGCCAGCAGCTTAACCCCCGGGCGGGCCGGGAACACCGGGGAGCTGTTTTTT
CASSLTPGRAGNTGELFF